What follows are 15 T cell receptor beta chains derived from one specimen sequenced in a study of cytomegalovirus exposure and HLA in healthy donors. The primer mix had 60 Vbeta and 13 Jbeta primers. Using immunoSEQ multiplex PCR, the repertoire was profiled, and TCRdb retains in-frame clones only, with some absent. The sample has about 100,000 clones, around 76% seen once. Source material: PBMCs. These receptors all come from a man aged 35 to 55 in good health and CMV-seropositive.

This clone showed up just once. The chain employs TRBV4-3 and TRBJ2-1; no firm D call. The germline gives CDR1 LGHNA, CDR2 YSLEER. Trimming pared 3 bases from V and 0 bases from J, leaving 6 bases between. This CDR3 has 14 amino acids. The CDR3 coding sequence is TGCGCCAGCAGCCATTCTAGCTCCTACAATGAGCAGTTCTTC. Translating gives CASSHSSSYNEQFF.

The V and J genes are TRBV4-1 and TRBJ2-2, with TRBD2 matching over 9 bases. The V and J ends lost 6 bases and 0 bases, in that order; junction bases with no gene match: 5. This CDR3 has 16 amino acids. The germline CDR1 and CDR2 sequences are MGHRA and YSYEKL. The DNA of the CDR3 is TGCGCCAGCAGGTTGAGACTAGCGGCGAACACCGGGGAGCTGTTTTTT. This codes for CASRLRLAANTGELFF.

This clone was picked up one time. This chain uses TRBV5-7 with TRBJ2-7, with TRBD1 matching 9 bases. TRBV5-7 is sorted into the ORF group, with uncertain function. The CDR3 runs 15 residues. Germline trimming cut 0 bases from V and 6 bases from J; bases unmatched to any gene: 7. CDR3: CASSLGDRESGEQYF. CDR3 bases: TGTGCCAGCAGCTTGGGGGACAGGGAAAGCGGCGAGCAGTACTTC.

The V and J genes are TRBV19 and TRBJ2-5; the match to TRBD2 covers 8 bases. Germline V gene data show CDR1 as LNHDA and CDR2 as SQIVND (reference sequence). This CDR3 is built from 14 residues. The J segment lost 5 bases and the V segment lost 2 bases, leaving 4 bases of the junction unmatched. The CDR3 DNA follows: TGTGCCAGTAGTATAAGAGCGGGAGACGAGACCCAGTACTTC. Encoded protein: CASSIRAGDETQYF.

This chain links TRBV19 with TRBJ2-3; 7 nucleotides line up with TRBD1. Germline V gene lookup returns CDR1 LNHDA and CDR2 SQIVND (reference sequence). CDR3 length equals 16 residues. V was clipped by 5 bases and J by 0 bases; unmatched bases: 8. In DNA form, the CDR3 reads TGTGCCAGTAGTGAAACAGGGGCTGCTAGCACAGATACGCAGTATTTT. The encoded protein is CASSETGAASTDTQYF.

CDR3 sequence reads: CASSPGLAEVETQYF. The CDR3 DNA is TGTGCCAGCAGCCCAGGACTAGCGGAAGTAGAGACCCAGTACTTC. The chain employs TRBV6-5 and TRBJ2-5; 10 nucleotides line up with TRBD2. The CDR3 contains 15 residues. V gave up 6 bases and J gave up 4 bases; unmatched junction bases: 8. The germline V gene encodes CDR1 MNHEY and CDR2 SVGAGI.

The V gene is TRBV6-1, the J gene TRBJ2-7, with TRBD1 as a possible D gene (6 bases). Germline assignment: CDR1 MNHNS and CDR2 SASEGT. The V end was cut by 7 bases, the J end by 2 bases, with 15 bases between. CDR3 length: 14 amino acids. The CDR3 is CASTGTGPTYEQYF. CDR3 in DNA: TGTGCCAGCACCGGAACAGGGCCCACCTACGAGCAGTACTTC.

This sequence joins TRBV5-5 and TRBJ2-7; weak D call: TRBD2 (5 bases). Between the trimmed V and J ends, which lost 3 bases and 4 bases, there was a span of 14 bases. Germline V gene lookup returns CDR1 SGHKS and CDR2 YYEKEE (reference sequence). The CDR3 totals 14 residues. The DNA for the CDR3 is TGTGCCAGCAGCTCGGAGGTTCTTGGGTACGAGCAGTACTTC. This translates into CASSSEVLGYEQYF.

This chain connects TRBV4-3 to TRBJ2-7, with D maybe TRBD2 (5 bases). V dropped 0 bases and J dropped 0 bases, with 9 bases sitting between them. Germline V gene lookup returns CDR1 LGHNA and CDR2 YSLEER. CDR3 length: 15 residues. The DNA of the CDR3 is TGCGCCAGCAGCCAAGATTTTAGCGCCTCCTACGAGCAGTACTTC. Its translation is CASSQDFSASYEQYF.

V gene TRBV2 combines with J gene TRBJ2-7; 7 nucleotides match TRBD2. Germline V lookup: CDR1 SNHLY, CDR2 FYNNEI. The CDR3 is 12 residues long. V dropped 3 bases and J dropped 5; count of bases not matched to a gene: 1. The CDR3 is CASSEAGDEQYF. The CDR3 region has the DNA TGTGCCAGCAGTGAGGCGGGGGACGAGCAGTACTTC.

The V and J genes are TRBV13 and TRBJ1-3; perhaps TRBD1 as D (6 bases). Looked up from germline, CDR1 is PRHDT and CDR2 is FYEKMQ (reference sequence). V shed 3 bases and J shed 0 bases, with 12 bases lying between them. The length of the CDR3 is 16 residues. The CDR3: CASSFRQGNSGNTIYF. The CDR3 nucleotides read TGTGCCAGCAGCTTTCGTCAGGGGAACTCTGGAAACACCATATATTTT.

This clone is a singleton in its sample. V usage is TRBV10-1 and J usage is TRBJ2-7; perhaps TRBD2 as D (6 bases). CDR3 length equals 18 residues. Looked up from germline, CDR1 is WNHNN and CDR2 is SYGVQD (reference sequence). V was pared by 9 bases and J by 6 bases, with 33 bases between. Here the CDR3 reads CASSREIIGVTSMCEQYF. In DNA, the CDR3 is TGCGCCAGTAGTCGGGAAATAATTGGGGTAACTAGCATGTGCGAGCAGTACTTC.

CDR3: CASSQDLPNVLTF. CDR3 DNA sequence: TGCGCCAGCAGCCAAGATCTCCCCAACGTCCTGACTTTC. The genes are TRBV4-3 and TRBJ2-6, with D unresolved. The length of the CDR3 is 13 residues. Deletions cut 0 bases from V and 8 bases from J, with 5 bases between. Germline CDR1 is LGHNA and CDR2 is YSLEER.

This chain joins TRBV5-4 and TRBJ1-2, with D maybe TRBD1 (5 bases). The CDR3 extends over 16 amino acids. V gave up 0 bases and J gave up 3 bases, with 15 bases separating them. CDR1 is SGHNT and CDR2 is YYREEE in the germline V gene (reference sequence). CDR3 in DNA: TGTGCCAGCAGCTTGGGTGCAGGGAAGGGTGACTATGGCTACACCTTC. This translates into CASSLGAGKGDYGYTF.

The chain carries TRBV11-2 and TRBJ2-7, with 14 bases aligning to TRBD2. CDR3 length: 16 residues. Germline V gives CDR1 SGHAT, CDR2 FQNNGV. J gave up 4 bases and V 5 bases, and 7 bases lay outside the gene matches. This chain's CDR3 is CASSRTGTSGGYEQYF. The CDR3 bases are TGTGCCAGCAGCAGAACCGGGACTAGCGGGGGTTACGAGCAGTACTTC.